This T cell receptor (beta chain) derives from a study of shared T cell receptors in the human thymus. This CDR3 contains 20 residues. Unmatched junction bases numbered 13, after V lost 0 bases and J lost 1 base. Germline CDR1 reads SGHRS; CDR2 reads YFSETQ. Sequencing was performed with immunoSEQ multiplex PCR; in TCRdb, only in-frame clones are kept and a portion is missing. The table shows 720,000 or so clones, with roughly 85% occurring only once. These data were also reused for a study on human thymus T cells. From that study: The thymus tissue came from resections taken during corrective heart surgery. Thymic and blood repertoires appeared to show biased V and J gene usage.

The specimen sequenced was thymocytes. The receptor was isolated from a girl under three years old with a congenital heart defect. The chain recombines TRBV5-1 with TRBJ2-5, with TRBD2 identical over 12 bases. The CDR3 region is CASSLAPGTSGPPGQETQYF. The CDR3 bases are TGCGCCAGCAGCTTGGCCCCGGGGACTAGCGGGCCTCCGGGCCAAGAGACCCAGTACTTC.